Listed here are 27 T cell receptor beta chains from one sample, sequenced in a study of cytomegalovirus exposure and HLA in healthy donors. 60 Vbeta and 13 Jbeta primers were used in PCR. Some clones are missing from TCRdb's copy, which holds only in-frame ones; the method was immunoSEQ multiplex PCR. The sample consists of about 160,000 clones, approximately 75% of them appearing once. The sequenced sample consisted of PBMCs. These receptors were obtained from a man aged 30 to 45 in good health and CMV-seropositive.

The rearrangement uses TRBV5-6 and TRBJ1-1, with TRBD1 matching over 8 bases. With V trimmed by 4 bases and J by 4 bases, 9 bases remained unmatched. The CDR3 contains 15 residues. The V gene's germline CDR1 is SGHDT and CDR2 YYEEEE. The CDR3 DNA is TGTGCCAGCAGCCCACCCGACAGGGGAGGCACTGAAGCTTTCTTT. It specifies CASSPPDRGGTEAFF.

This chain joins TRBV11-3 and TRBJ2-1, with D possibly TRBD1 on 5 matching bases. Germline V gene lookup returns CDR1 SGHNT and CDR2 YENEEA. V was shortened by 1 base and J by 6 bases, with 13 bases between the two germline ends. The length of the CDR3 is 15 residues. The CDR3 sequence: CASSLGGRVGNEQFF. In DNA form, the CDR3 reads TGTGCCAGCAGCTTAGGGGGCAGGGTTGGCAATGAGCAGTTCTTC.

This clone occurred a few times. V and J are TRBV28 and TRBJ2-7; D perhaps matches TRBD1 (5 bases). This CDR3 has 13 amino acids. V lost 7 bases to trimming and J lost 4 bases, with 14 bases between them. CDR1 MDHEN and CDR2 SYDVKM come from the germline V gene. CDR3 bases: TGTGCCAGCACCCGAGACAGTCAGTACGAGCAGTACTTC. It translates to CASTRDSQYEQYF.

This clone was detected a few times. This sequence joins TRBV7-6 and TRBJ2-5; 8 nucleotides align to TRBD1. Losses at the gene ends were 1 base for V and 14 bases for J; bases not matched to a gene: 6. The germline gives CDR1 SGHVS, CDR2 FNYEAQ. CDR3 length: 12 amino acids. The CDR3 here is CASSLVAGQAYF. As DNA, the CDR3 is TGTGCCAGCAGCTTAGTTGCGGGACAGGCCTACTTC.

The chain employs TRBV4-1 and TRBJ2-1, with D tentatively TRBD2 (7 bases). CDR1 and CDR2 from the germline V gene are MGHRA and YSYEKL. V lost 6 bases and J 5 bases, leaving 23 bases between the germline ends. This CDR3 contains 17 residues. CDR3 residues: CASRFLGGAGKNNEQFF. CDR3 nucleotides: TGCGCCAGCAGATTCTTGGGGGGGGCCGGAAAAAACAATGAGCAGTTCTTC.

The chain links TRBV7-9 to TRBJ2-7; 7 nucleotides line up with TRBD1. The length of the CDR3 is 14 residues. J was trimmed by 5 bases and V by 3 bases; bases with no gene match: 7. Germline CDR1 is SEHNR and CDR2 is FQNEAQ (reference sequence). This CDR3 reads CASSFTDRDHEQYF. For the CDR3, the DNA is TGTGCCAGCAGCTTCACCGACAGGGACCACGAGCAGTACTTC.

The CDR3 here is CASSPDRGGYTF. In DNA form, the CDR3 reads TGTGCCAGCTCACCGGACAGGGGTGGCTACACCTTC. V is TRBV18 and J is TRBJ1-2; 9 bases are shared with TRBD1. The CDR3 sequence is 12 residues long. J gave up 7 bases and V 3 bases, and 0 bases lay outside the gene matches. Germline V gene sequence: CDR1 KGHSH, CDR2 LQKENI.

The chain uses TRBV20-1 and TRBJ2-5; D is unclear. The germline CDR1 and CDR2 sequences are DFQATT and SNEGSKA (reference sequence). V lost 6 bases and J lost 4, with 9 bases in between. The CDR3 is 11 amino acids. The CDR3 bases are TGCAGTGCCACTTGGTTAGAGACCCAGTACTTC. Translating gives CSATWLETQYF.

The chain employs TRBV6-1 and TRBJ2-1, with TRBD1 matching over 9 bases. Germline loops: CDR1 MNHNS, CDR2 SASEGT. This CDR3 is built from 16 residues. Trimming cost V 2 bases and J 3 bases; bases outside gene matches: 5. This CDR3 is CASSELGQGNYNEQFF. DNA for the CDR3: TGTGCCAGCAGTGAATTGGGACAGGGTAACTACAATGAGCAGTTCTTC.

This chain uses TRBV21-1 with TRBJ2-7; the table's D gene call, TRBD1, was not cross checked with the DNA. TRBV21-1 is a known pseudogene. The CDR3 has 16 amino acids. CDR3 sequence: CASSKEETGFAYEQYF. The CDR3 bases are TGTGCCAGCAGCAAAGAGGAGACAGGGTTTGCCTACGAGCAGTACTTC.

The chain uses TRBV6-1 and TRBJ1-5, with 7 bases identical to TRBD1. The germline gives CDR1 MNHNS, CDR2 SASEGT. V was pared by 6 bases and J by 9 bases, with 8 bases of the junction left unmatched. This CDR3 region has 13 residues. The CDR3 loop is CASRRTGVAPQHF. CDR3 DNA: TGTGCCAGCAGACGGACAGGAGTTGCGCCCCAGCATTTT.

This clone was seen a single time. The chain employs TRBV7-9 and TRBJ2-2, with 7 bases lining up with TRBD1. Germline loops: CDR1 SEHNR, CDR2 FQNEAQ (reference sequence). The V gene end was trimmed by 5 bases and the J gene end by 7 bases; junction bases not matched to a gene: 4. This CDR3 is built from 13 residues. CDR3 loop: CASSQQGNGELFF. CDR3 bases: TGTGCCAGCAGCCAACAGGGGAACGGGGAGCTGTTTTTT. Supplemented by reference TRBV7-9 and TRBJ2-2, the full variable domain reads DTGVSQNPRHKITKRGQNVTFRCDPISEHNRLYWYRQTLGQGPEFLTYFQNEAQLEKSRLLSDRFSAERPKGSFSTLEIQRTEQGDSAMYLCASSQQGNGELFFGEGSRLTVL.

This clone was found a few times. CDR3 coding DNA: TGCAGCGTCGCAAGCCGGGAGGGGTATGGCTACACCTTC. This gives the protein CSVASREGYGYTF. The chain recombines TRBV29-1 with TRBJ1-2; D possibly corresponds to TRBD1 (5 bases). The CDR3 runs 13 residues. Germline-derived CDR1 and CDR2 are SQVTM and ANQGSEA. V lost 6 bases and J 5 bases, leaving 16 bases between the germline ends.

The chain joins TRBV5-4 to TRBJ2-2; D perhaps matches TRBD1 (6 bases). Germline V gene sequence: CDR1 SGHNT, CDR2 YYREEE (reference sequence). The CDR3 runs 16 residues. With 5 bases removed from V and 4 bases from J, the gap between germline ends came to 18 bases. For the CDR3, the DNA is TGTGCCAGCAGACAGGGACACCGAAAGTTCACCGGGGAGCTGTTTTTT. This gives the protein CASRQGHRKFTGELFF.

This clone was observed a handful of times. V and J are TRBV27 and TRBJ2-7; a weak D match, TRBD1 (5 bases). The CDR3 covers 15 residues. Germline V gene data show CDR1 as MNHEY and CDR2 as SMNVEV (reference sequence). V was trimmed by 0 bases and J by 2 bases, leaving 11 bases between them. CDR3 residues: CASSLSVQGPYEQYF. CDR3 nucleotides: TGTGCCAGCAGTTTATCGGTTCAGGGTCCCTACGAGCAGTACTTC.

In nucleotides, the CDR3 is TGTGCCAGCAGTCACTCCCCCCGCAGGGGGGTGAAGGAGACCCAGTACTTC. This translates into CASSHSPRRGVKETQYF. The chain carries TRBV28 and TRBJ2-5, with D perhaps TRBD1 (7 bases). CDR1 and CDR2 (germline): MDHEN, SYDVKM. The CDR3 contains 17 residues. Trimming removed 5 bases from V and 5 bases from J, with 24 bases in between.

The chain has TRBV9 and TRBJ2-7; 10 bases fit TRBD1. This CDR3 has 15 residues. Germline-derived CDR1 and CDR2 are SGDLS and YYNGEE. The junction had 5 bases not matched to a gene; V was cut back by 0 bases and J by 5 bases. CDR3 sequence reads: CASSVGTGGNHEQYF. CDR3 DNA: TGTGCCAGCAGCGTAGGGACAGGGGGTAACCACGAGCAGTACTTC.

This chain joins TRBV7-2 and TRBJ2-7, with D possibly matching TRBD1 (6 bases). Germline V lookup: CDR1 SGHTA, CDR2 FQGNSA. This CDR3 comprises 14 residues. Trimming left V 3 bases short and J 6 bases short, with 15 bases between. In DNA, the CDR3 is TGTGCCAGCAGCTTCGGCACGACAGGAGGCGAGCAGTACTTC. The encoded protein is CASSFGTTGGEQYF.

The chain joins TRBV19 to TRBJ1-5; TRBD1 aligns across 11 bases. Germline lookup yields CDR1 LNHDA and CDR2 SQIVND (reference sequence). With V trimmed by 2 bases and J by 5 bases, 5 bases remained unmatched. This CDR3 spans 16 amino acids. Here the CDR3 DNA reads TGTGCCAGTAGTATACGGGACAGGGGGTTCCATCAGCCCCAGCATTTT. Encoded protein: CASSIRDRGFHQPQHF. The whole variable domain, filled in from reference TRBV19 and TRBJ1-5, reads DGGITQSPKYLFRKEGQNVTLSCEQNLNHDAMYWYRQDPGQGLRLIYYSQIVNDFQKGDIAEGYSVSREKKESFPLTVTSAQKNPTAFYLCASSIRDRGFHQPQHFGDGTRLSIL.

DNA of the CDR3: TGTGCCAGCAGTGAACAGGCTGGTACTTCACCCCTCCACTTT. Translated: CASSEQAGTSPLHF. The chain recombines TRBV2 with TRBJ1-6; D remains unclear. Germline values: CDR1 SNHLY, CDR2 FYNNEI. This CDR3 is 14 amino acids long. V was pared by 2 bases and J by 9 bases, with 11 bases between. Supplemented by reference TRBV2 and TRBJ1-6, the full variable domain reads EPEVTQTPSHQVTQMGQEVILRCVPISNHLYFYWYRQILGQKVEFLVSFYNNEISEKSEIFDDQFSVERPDGSNFTLKIRSTKLEDSAMYFCASSEQAGTSPLHFGNGTRLTVT.

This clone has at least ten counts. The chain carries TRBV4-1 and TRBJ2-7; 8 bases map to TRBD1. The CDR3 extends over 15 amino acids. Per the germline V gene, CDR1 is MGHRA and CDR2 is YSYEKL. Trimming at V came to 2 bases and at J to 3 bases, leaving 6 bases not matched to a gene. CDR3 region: CASSQKPGQDYEQYF. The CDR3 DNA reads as TGCGCCAGCAGCCAAAAGCCGGGACAGGACTACGAGCAGTACTTC.

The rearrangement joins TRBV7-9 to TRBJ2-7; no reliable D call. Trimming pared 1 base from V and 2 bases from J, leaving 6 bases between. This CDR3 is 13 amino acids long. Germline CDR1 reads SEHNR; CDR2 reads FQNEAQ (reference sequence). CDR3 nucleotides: TGTGCCAGCAGCTTAGTTGGGCCCTACGAGCAGTACTTC. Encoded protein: CASSLVGPYEQYF. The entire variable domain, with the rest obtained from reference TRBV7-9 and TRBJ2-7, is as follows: DTGVSQNPRHKITKRGQNVTFRCDPISEHNRLYWYRQTLGQGPEFLTYFQNEAQLEKSRLLSDRFSAERPKGSFSTLEIQRTEQGDSAMYLCASSLVGPYEQYFGPGTRLTVT.

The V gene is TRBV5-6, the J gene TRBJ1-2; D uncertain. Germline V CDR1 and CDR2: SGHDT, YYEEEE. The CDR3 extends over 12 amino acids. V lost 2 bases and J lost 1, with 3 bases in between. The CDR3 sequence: CASSFYNYGYTF. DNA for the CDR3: TGTGCCAGCAGCTTTTATAACTATGGCTACACCTTC.

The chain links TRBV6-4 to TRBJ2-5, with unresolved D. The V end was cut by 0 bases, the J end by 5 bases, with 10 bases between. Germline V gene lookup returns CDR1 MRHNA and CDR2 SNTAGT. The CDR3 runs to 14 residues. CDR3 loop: CASSDSVLGETQYF. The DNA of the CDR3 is TGTGCCAGCAGTGACTCGGTCCTAGGCGAGACCCAGTACTTC.

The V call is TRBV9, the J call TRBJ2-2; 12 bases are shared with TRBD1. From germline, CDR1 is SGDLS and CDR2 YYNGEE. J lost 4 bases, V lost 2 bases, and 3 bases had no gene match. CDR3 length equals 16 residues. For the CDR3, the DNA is TGTGCCAGCAGCGTCCCGGGACAGGGGGCCACCGGGGAGCTGTTTTTT. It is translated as CASSVPGQGATGELFF.

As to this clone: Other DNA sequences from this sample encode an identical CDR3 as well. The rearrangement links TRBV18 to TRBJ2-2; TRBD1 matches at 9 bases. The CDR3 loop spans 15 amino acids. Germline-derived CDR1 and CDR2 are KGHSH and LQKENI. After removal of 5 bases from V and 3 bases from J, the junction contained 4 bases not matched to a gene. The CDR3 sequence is CASSTGQGDTGELFF. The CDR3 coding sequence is TGTGCCAGCTCAACGGGACAGGGCGACACCGGGGAGCTGTTTTTT.

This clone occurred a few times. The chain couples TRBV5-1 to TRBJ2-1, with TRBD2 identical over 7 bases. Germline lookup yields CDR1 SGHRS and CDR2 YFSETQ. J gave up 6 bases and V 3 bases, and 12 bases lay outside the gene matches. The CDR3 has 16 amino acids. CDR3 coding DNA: TGCGCCAGCAGCTGGACCCCGAACGGGGGGTCCAATGAGCAGTTCTTC. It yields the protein CASSWTPNGGSNEQFF.